This T cell receptor (beta chain) was profiled in a study of PD-L1 blockade in urothelial cancer. Study as a whole: Treatment start was followed by blood analysis at 3 weeks (second dose) and again at 6 weeks.

Germline-derived CDR1 and CDR2 are MNHNS and SASEGT. This CDR3 has 13 residues. V gave up 6 bases and J gave up 7 bases, with 13 bases separating them. This clone was picked up a small number of times. As yet, its antigen is unknown. General study results and limits: Larger 3-week expansion of tumor-associated blood clones was seen in durable-benefit patients.

Sequencing used immunoSEQ multiplex PCR; TCRdb keeps in-frame clones, though not all of them. The table includes tens of thousands of clones, around four fifths detected once. Material: PBMCs, obtained around atezolizumab (anti-PD-L1) treatment. This chain uses TRBV6-1 with TRBJ2-1; tentative D call: TRBD1 (6 bases). This clonotype was obtained from a man between 65 and 85 years old with urothelial cancer. The CDR3 region is CASRSGTSNEQFF. The CDR3 coding sequence is TGTGCCAGCAGGTCCGGGACATCGAATGAGCAGTTCTTC.